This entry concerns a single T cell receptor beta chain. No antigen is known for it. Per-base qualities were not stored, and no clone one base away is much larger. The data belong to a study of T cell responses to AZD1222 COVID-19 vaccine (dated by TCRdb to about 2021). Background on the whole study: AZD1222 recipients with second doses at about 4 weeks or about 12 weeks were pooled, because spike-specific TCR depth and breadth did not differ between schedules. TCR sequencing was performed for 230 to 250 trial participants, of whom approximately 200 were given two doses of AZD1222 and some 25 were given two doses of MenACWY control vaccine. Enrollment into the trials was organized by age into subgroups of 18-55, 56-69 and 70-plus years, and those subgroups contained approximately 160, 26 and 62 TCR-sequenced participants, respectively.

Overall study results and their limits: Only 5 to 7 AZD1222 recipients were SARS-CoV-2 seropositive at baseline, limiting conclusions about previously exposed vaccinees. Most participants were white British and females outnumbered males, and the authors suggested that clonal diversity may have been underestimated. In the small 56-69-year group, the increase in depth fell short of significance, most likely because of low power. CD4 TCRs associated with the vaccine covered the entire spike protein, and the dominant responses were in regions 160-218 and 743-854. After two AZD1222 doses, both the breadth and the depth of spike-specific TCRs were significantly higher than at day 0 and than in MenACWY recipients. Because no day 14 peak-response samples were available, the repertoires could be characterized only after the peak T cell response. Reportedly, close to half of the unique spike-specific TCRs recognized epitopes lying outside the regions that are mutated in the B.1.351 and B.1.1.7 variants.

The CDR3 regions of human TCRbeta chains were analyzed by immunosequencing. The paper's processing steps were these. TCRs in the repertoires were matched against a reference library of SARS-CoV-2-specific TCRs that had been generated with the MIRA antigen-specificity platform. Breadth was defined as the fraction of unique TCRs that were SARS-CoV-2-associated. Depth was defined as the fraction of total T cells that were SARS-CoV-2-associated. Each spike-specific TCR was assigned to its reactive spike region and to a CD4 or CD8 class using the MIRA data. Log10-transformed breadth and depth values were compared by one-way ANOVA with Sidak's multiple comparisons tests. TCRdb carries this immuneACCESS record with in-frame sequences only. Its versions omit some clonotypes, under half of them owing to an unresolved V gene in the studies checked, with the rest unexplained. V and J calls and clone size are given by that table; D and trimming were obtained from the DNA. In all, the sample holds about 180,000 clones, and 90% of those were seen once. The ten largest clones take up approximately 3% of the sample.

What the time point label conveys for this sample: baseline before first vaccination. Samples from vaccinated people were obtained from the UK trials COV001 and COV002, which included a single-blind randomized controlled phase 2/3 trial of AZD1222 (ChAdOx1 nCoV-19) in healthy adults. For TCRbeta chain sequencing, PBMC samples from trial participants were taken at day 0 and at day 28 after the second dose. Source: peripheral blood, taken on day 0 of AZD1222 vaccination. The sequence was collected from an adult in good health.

Read as DNA, the sequence is TGTGCCAGCAGTCCCGGCACGGGACAAGTCTACGAGCAGTACTTC. The encoded protein is CASSPGTGQVYEQYF. Here the chain combines TRBV6-5 and TRBJ2-7; the D region possibly corresponds to TRBD1 (6 bases align). The germline V gene yields MNHEY for CDR1 and SVGAGI for CDR2. V is reduced by 5 bases and J by 3 bases, leaving a spacing of 17 bases between them. The CDR3 goes from the cysteine to the phenylalanine over 15 residues. Only the CDR3 portion is preserved as DNA: 45 bases, with reading frame beginning at the first base.